This T cell receptor (beta chain) was documented in a study of blood T cell repertoires in COVID-19 (dated by TCRdb to the early 2020s). As for the study more broadly: Samples covering the acute and convalescent phases of COVID-19 were provided by collaborators in the United States, Italy and Spain. The material from the prospective study consisted of cDNA or gDNA derived from T cells, B-cell-depleted T cells, or PBMCs. Subjects who had been exposed to COVID-19, were actively infected with it, or had recovered from it provided the deeply sampled blood TCRbeta repertoires that made up the dataset. The repertoires were released in a freely available public database intended as a resource for research on the immune response to SARS-CoV-2. Samples were obtained from the ongoing ImmuneRACE study (first 160 participants) and from some 1,300 subjects provided by 6 global collaborators. Sample metadata almost always included a de-identified subject ID, COVID-19 status, age in years and sex. Where HLA class I and class II types were available, the types were taken from metadata supplied by the sample provider, not from assay-based typing. Points the paper makes about the study in general: Clinical and demographic metadata were provided uncurated, with the amount varying by source and participant.

Whole blood was collected in K2EDTA tubes by collaborating institutions according to the institutions' own protocols. For TCRbeta analysis, collaborators shipped samples as frozen whole blood, isolated PBMCs, or DNA extracted from either of those sample types. The immunoSEQ Assay, a bias-controlled multiplex PCR, was used to amplify TCRbeta CDR3 regions from genomic DNA. The published analysis was carried out like this. Nucleated cell counts per sample were estimated from amplification of reference gene primers within the assay. To quantify the absolute abundance of each unique TCRbeta CDR3 rearrangement, sequence reads were collapsed and filtered. For each sample, productive Simpson clonality was calculated as the square root of Simpson's diversity index over productive rearrangements. This is the immuneACCESS table as TCRdb keeps it, with only in-frame sequences that have V and J called. A part of the clones is gone; compared with another copy, unresolved V genes explain less than half, and the rest is unexplained. The D gene and trimming were derived from the DNA, and the V and J assignments and clone size from that table. Present in this sample are about 260,000 clones, roughly nine tenths of which were seen just once. The ten largest clones capture about 8.8% of the sample.

Concerning this clone: The clone's antigen remains unknown. No base qualities exist here, and no much larger clone lies one base off it.

Sequenced input: peripheral blood. This TCR came from a man in his forties with active or convalescent COVID-19.

CDR3 reads: CASSDLGHSGNTIYF. Read as DNA, the sequence is TGTGCCAGCAGTGACCTGGGCCACTCTGGAAACACCATATATTTT. The chain is made from TRBV6-1 and TRBJ1-3, with the D gene call left open. CDR3 length: 15 amino acids, cysteine to phenylalanine. This entry keeps only the CDR3 DNA: 45 bases, framed from base 1. The junction carries 9 bases between V and J, which are trimmed by 3 bases and 0 bases respectively. Per the germline V gene, MNHNS is the CDR1 and SASEGT is the CDR2.